This T cell receptor beta chain was sequenced for a study of blood T cell repertoires in COVID-19. Using immunoSEQ multiplex PCR, the repertoire was profiled, and TCRdb retains in-frame clones only, with some absent. This table has around 260,000 clones, roughly 86% appearing once. The CDR3 runs 13 residues. Germline-derived CDR1 and CDR2 are SGHRS and YFSETQ. The V segment lost 4 bases and the J segment 5 bases; nucleotides outside the gene matches: 6. This clone came up once. The sequence was obtained from a woman in her fifties or sixties with acute or convalescent COVID-19. Source material: peripheral blood. V is TRBV5-1 and J is TRBJ2-7; 7 bases are shared with TRBD1. As DNA, the CDR3 is TGCGCCAGCAGCCCCCAGGGGACAGACGAGCAGTACTTC. This translates into CASSPQGTDEQYF.